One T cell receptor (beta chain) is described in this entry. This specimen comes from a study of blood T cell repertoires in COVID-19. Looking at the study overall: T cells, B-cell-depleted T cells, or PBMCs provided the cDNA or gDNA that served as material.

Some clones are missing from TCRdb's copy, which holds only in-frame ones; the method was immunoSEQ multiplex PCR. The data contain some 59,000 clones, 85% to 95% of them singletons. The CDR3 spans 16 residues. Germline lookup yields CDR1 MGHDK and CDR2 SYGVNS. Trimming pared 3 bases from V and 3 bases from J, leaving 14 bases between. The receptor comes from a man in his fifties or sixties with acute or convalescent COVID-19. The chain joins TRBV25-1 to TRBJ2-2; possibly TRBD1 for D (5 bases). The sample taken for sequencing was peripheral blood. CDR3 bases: TGTGCCAGCAGTGAGGGGCACCCAGGGTACACCGGGGAGCTGTTTTTT. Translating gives CASSEGHPGYTGELFF.